The 25 T cell receptor beta chains below were found in one sample sequenced in a study of patients and donors after allogeneic stem cell transplantation. TCRdb analysed the RT-PCR reads with MiXCR anew, one entry per CDR3 protein. Here the sample spans approximately 220,000 distinct CDR3 sequences, about 37% being singletons. Sequencing input: blood, either unsorted or a sorted T cell fraction (not recorded which). These receptors came from a human donor who was either an allogeneic HSCT recipient or a stem cell or donor lymphocyte infusion donor (not recorded which). It is not recorded whose cells these are; they may come from a transplant donor.

This clonotype occurred once. The chain joins TRBV5-1 to TRBJ1-4; D perhaps matches TRBD1 (5 bases). Germline-derived CDR1 and CDR2 are SGHRS and YFSETQ. The CDR3 is 14 amino acids. Trimming took 5 bases from V and 0 from J, leaving 8 bases between them. The CDR3 region is CASRLQATNEKLFF. The CDR3 DNA sequence: TGCGCCAGCAGGCTACAGGCAACTAATGAAAAACTGTTTTTT.

This clonotype turned up a few times. The rearrangement joins TRBV11-2 to TRBJ1-2, with a possible D match to TRBD1 (5 bases). The germline V gene encodes CDR1 SGHAT and CDR2 FQNNGV. V lost 3 bases, J lost 0 bases, and 11 bases lay in between. CDR3 length equals 15 residues. The CDR3 DNA reads as TGTGCCAGCAGCTTTTCAGGGTCACCTAACTATGGCTACACCTTC. Translating gives CASSFSGSPNYGYTF.

This clonotype was seen a handful of times. J is TRBJ1-1 and V is TRBV20-1, with a possible D match to TRBD1 (6 bases). CDR3 size: 12 residues. V dropped 6 bases and J dropped 2 bases, with 10 bases sitting between them. CDR1 and CDR2 (germline): DFQATT, SNEGSKA (reference sequence). The CDR3 reads CSARDINTEAFF. DNA for the CDR3: TGCAGTGCACGGGACATTAACACTGAAGCTTTCTTT.

V gene TRBV4-2 combines with J gene TRBJ1-1; no definite D call. Germline CDR1 and CDR2: LGHNA and YNFKEQ. The CDR3 length is 16 residues. The V end was cut by 1 base, the J end by 3 bases, with 15 bases between. The CDR3 DNA is TGTGCCAGCAGCCAAGGGATAAAGAGTCAGGACACTGAAGCTTTCTTT. As protein: CASSQGIKSQDTEAFF.

This rearrangement joins TRBV20-1 to TRBJ1-2; a weak D match, TRBD1 (5 bases). The V and J ends lost 5 bases and 1 base respectively, with 14 bases between them. CDR1 is DFQATT and CDR2 is SNEGSKA in the germline V gene (reference sequence). This CDR3 is built from 14 residues. The CDR3: CSAPHGGINYGYTF. Written as DNA, the CDR3 is TGCAGTGCTCCGCACGGGGGGATTAACTATGGCTACACCTTC.

In this sample, this clonotype turned up a few times. The chain is built from TRBV24-1 and TRBJ1-1, with D unresolved. The CDR3 consists of 16 residues. Germline-derived CDR1 and CDR2 are KGHDR and SFDVKD. Trimming removed 0 bases from V and 4 bases from J, with 14 bases in between. In DNA, the CDR3 is TGTGCCACCAGTGATTTGGATCCCCGGGAGGTCACTGAAGCTTTCTTT. Translating it yields CATSDLDPREVTEAFF.

The chain carries TRBV29-1 and TRBJ2-1; TRBD2 might be the D (5 bases). V was trimmed by 7 bases and J by 6 bases, leaving 16 bases between them. Germline loops: CDR1 SQVTM, CDR2 ANQGSEA. The CDR3 extends over 13 amino acids. DNA of the CDR3: TGCAGCGGGAGGAGGCTTCTAGGCAATGAGCAGTTCTTC. This translates into CSGRRLLGNEQFF.

The chain has TRBV5-1 and TRBJ2-1, with 8 bases that match TRBD1. This CDR3 region has 13 residues. Germline CDR1 SGHRS, CDR2 YFSETQ. V gave up 7 bases and J gave up 8 bases; unmatched junction bases: 8. As DNA, the CDR3 is TGCGCCAGCGTCCTAGGACAGGGCCATGAGCAGTTCTTC. Its protein is CASVLGQGHEQFF. Full variable domain (remainder filled in from reference TRBV5-1 and TRBJ2-1): KAGVTQTPRYLIKTRGQQVTLSCSPISGHRSVSWYQQTPGQGLQFLFEYFSETQRNKGNFPGRFSGRQFSNSRSEMNVSTLELGDSALYLCASVLGQGHEQFFGPGTRLTVL.

The chain joins TRBV12-3 or TRBV12-4 to TRBJ2-1, with D maybe TRBD1 (5 bases). V shed 3 bases and J shed 2 bases, with 11 bases lying between them. The CDR3 spans 15 residues. The CDR3 is CASSFRDEAYNEQFF. The CDR3 bases are TGTGCCAGCAGTTTCAGGGATGAGGCCTACAATGAGCAGTTCTTC.

The J gene is TRBJ1-2, the V gene TRBV12-3 or TRBV12-4, with D unresolved. V lost 0 bases, J lost 4 bases, and 9 bases lay in between. The CDR3 has 14 residues. The CDR3 nucleotides read TGTGCCAGCAGTTTAGCAGTGGATGCCTATGGCTACACCTTC. This sequence encodes CASSLAVDAYGYTF.

The CDR3 is CSASGPLGTQYF. The DNA of the CDR3 is TGCAGTGCTTCGGGGCCCCTCGGGACCCAGTACTTC. The chain is built from TRBV20-1 and TRBJ2-5; D could derive from TRBD1 or TRBD2 (5 bases each). Trimming cost V 5 bases and J 7 bases, with 14 bases left between them. Germline V gene lookup returns CDR1 DFQATT and CDR2 SNEGSKA (reference sequence). The CDR3 sequence is 12 residues long.

V usage is TRBV7-8 and J usage is TRBJ1-6; no clear D. There are 16 residues in the CDR3. From germline, CDR1 is SGHVS and CDR2 FQNEAQ. V lost 5 bases to trimming and J lost 9 bases, with 20 bases between them. The CDR3 protein is CASSPISGSNRSPLHF. The CDR3 nucleotides are TGTGCCAGCAGCCCCATTTCGGGCAGTAATCGTTCACCCCTCCACTTT.

J is TRBJ1-2 and V is TRBV12-3 or TRBV12-4, with TRBD1 matching 7 bases. Trimming at V came to 3 bases and at J to 8 bases, leaving 6 bases not matched to a gene. This CDR3 region has 13 residues. CDR3 sequence: CASSLRGGSGYTF. CDR3 DNA sequence: TGTGCCAGCAGTTTGAGAGGGGGCAGCGGCTACACCTTC.

The chain uses TRBV20-1 and TRBJ1-2; D is undetermined. Germline values: CDR1 DFQATT, CDR2 SNEGSKA (reference sequence). Trimming left V 3 bases short and J 4 bases short, with 6 bases between. The length of the CDR3 is 11 residues. CDR3 sequence (DNA): TGCAGTGCTAGCTACAGCTATGGCTACACCTTC. Its translation: CSASYSYGYTF.

This clonotype was found a few times. The rearrangement joins TRBV12-3 or TRBV12-4 to TRBJ1-5; TRBD1 aligns across 9 bases. The junction had 8 bases not matched to a gene; V was cut back by 5 bases and J by 6 bases. The CDR3 is made up of 15 amino acids. CDR3 in amino acids: CASSPNRGLFQPQHF. The CDR3, as DNA: TGTGCCAGCAGTCCAAACAGGGGGCTGTTTCAGCCCCAGCATTTT.

For the CDR3, the DNA is TGTGCCATCAGTGAGCCGGGGACAGGTGATGAAGCTTTCTTT. It yields the protein CAISEPGTGDEAFF. The genes are TRBV10-3 and TRBJ1-1, with 8 positions matching TRBD1. The CDR3 covers 14 residues. V trimming: 2 bases; J trimming: 7 bases; junction bases outside the gene matches: 6. The V gene's germline CDR1 is ENHRY and CDR2 SYGVKD.

The chain carries TRBV14 and TRBJ2-5, with D perhaps TRBD2 (5 bases). Trimming shortened V by 0 bases and J by 7 bases, and 12 bases separated the two germline ends. The CDR3 is made up of 14 amino acids. Germline-derived CDR1 and CDR2 are SGHDN and FVKESK. Here the CDR3 reads CASSQDWTAGTQYF. CDR3 sequence (DNA): TGTGCCAGCAGCCAAGATTGGACCGCGGGGACCCAGTACTTC.

CDR3 in amino acids: CASSFWQGLNQPQHF. CDR3 sequence (DNA): TGTGCCAGCAGCTTCTGGCAGGGGCTGAATCAGCCCCAGCATTTT. The chain couples TRBV7-2 to TRBJ1-5; maybe TRBD1 (6 bases). Trimming took off 3 bases at V and 4 bases at J, with 13 bases between the two ends. Germline V CDR1 and CDR2: SGHTA, FQGNSA. The CDR3 loop spans 15 amino acids. Supplemented by reference TRBV7-2 and TRBJ1-5, the full variable domain reads GAGVSQSPSNKVTEKGKDVELRCDPISGHTALYWYRQSLGQGLEFLIYFQGNSAPDKSGLPSDRFSAERTGGSVSTLTIQRTQQEDSAVYLCASSFWQGLNQPQHFGDGTRLSIL.

The gene calls are TRBV4-2 and TRBJ1-2, with unresolved D. V dropped 1 base and J dropped 1 base, with 10 bases sitting between them. This CDR3 is built from 15 residues. Germline V gene data show CDR1 as LGHNA and CDR2 as YNFKEQ. CDR3 protein: CASSQVELGNYGYTF. The CDR3 coding sequence is TGTGCCAGCAGCCAAGTGGAACTGGGTAACTATGGCTACACCTTC.

The genes are TRBV5-1 and TRBJ2-1; the match to TRBD1 covers 9 bases. Trimming removed 2 bases from V and 9 bases from J; junction bases left unmatched: 18. CDR3 length equals 18 residues. The germline gives CDR1 SGHRS, CDR2 YFSETQ. CDR3 DNA sequence: TGCGCCAGCAGCTTACCCCGGTGGACAGGGGCTATAGTGAGTGAGCAGTTCTTC. This translates into CASSLPRWTGAIVSEQFF.

The V gene is TRBV3-1, the J gene TRBJ1-2; D not certain. Trimming shortened V by 5 bases and J by 2 bases, and 12 bases separated the two germline ends. The CDR3 contains 14 residues. The germline V gene encodes CDR1 LGHDT and CDR2 YNNKEL (reference sequence). This chain's CDR3 is CASSWSAENYGYTF. For the CDR3, the DNA is TGTGCCAGCAGCTGGTCCGCGGAGAACTATGGCTACACCTTC. The complete variable domain, with remaining parts taken from reference TRBV3-1 and TRBJ1-2, reads DTAVSQTPKYLVTQMGNDKSIKCEQNLGHDTMYWYKQDSKKFLKIMFSYNNKELIINETVPNRFSPKSPDKAHLNLHINSLELGDSAVYFCASSWSAENYGYTFGSGTRLTVV.

In this sample, this clonotype turned up a few times. This rearrangement joins TRBV28 to TRBJ2-6; D is perhaps TRBD1 or TRBD2 (6 bases each). CDR3 length: 16 residues. V was cut by 4 bases and J by 3 bases, with 13 bases left in between. Per the germline V gene, CDR1 is MDHEN and CDR2 is SYDVKM. The CDR3 loop is CASSSGGRGGANVLTF. The CDR3, as DNA: TGTGCCAGCAGTTCTGGGGGGCGAGGTGGGGCCAACGTCCTGACTTTC.

In this sample, this clonotype turned up a few times. The V call is TRBV4-1, the J call TRBJ2-2; tentatively, D is TRBD1 (5 bases). The V end was cut by 3 bases, the J end by 1 base, with 15 bases between. CDR3 length: 17 amino acids. CDR1 is MGHRA, CDR2 YSYEKL, per germline. The CDR3 DNA reads TGCGCCAGCAGCCATTGGAAGTGGCAGGGGAACACCGGGGAGCTGTTTTTT. This gives the protein CASSHWKWQGNTGELFF.

This clonotype appeared a few times. The chain joins TRBV20-1 to TRBJ1-5, with D unresolved. The germline CDR1 and CDR2 sequences are DFQATT and SNEGSKA (reference sequence). V lost 5 bases and J lost 3, with 17 bases in between. The CDR3 is made up of 15 amino acids. The CDR3 region is CSAAPDFKPNQPQHF. The CDR3 bases are TGCAGTGCTGCCCCCGACTTTAAGCCCAATCAGCCCCAGCATTTT.

The chain has TRBV9 and TRBJ1-2, with 8 bases aligning to TRBD1. The CDR3 consists of 14 residues. J lost 4 bases, V lost 0 bases, and 2 bases had no gene match. Germline values: CDR1 SGDLS, CDR2 YYNGEE. The CDR3 coding sequence is TGTGCCAGCAGCGTAGCAGGGGGCGGCTATGGCTACACCTTC. This gives the protein CASSVAGGGYGYTF.